Listed below are T cell receptor beta chains from one sample, sequenced in a study of prognosis after radiotherapy for stage I lung cancer. In TCRdb, the multiplex PCR reads were re-called with MiXCR into one record per CDR3 protein. The data show 30,000 or so distinct CDR3 sequences, about 42% seen once. Sequences were derived from PBMCs, sampled before or after stereotactic body radiation therapy (not recorded which). The receptors derive from a donor over 45 with non-small cell lung cancer. Both conserved end residues are part of each CDR3. Fields, in order: J gene, CDR3 length, V gene, CDR3 protein.

>TRBJ1-2|16|TRBV27
CASSPTAVGACYGYTF
>TRBJ2-3|14|TRBV18
CASSPRPGVDTQYF
>TRBJ2-7|17|TRBV7-9
CASSPQGRQGGNYEQYF
>TRBJ2-2|16|TRBV5-1
CASSTGTGGGTGELFF
>TRBJ1-3|15|TRBV7-8
CASSSRVDRGNTIYF
>TRBJ2-2|15|TRBV7-8
CASRLWRGNTGELFF
>TRBJ1-1|13|TRBV6-2/TRBV6-3
CASSPGSIQLAFF
>TRBJ2-2|13|TRBV6-1
CASRTDNTGELFF
>TRBJ1-5|15|TRBV25-1
CASRHAGYANQPQHF
>TRBJ2-7|13|TRBV7-6
CASSLARWGEQYF
>TRBJ2-7|16|TRBV27
CASSQGLAGGPREQYF
>TRBJ1-6|19|TRBV15
CATSGPPVHGENYNSPLHF
>TRBJ2-6|21|TRBV20-1
CSARGWTGGQKRDGGANVLTF
>TRBJ2-7|14|TRBV27
CASSSLAGDYEQYF
>TRBJ2-2|15|TRBV12-3/TRBV12-4
CASSLGGQGSGELFF
>TRBJ2-1|19|TRBV20-1
CSAFLTGTSGSGSYNEQFF
>TRBJ2-1|15|TRBV11-3
CASSLGGAVYNEQFF
>TRBJ2-7|16|TRBV6-5
CASSYSRTSGREEQYF
>TRBJ1-6|15|TRBV7-2
CASSLNLGGVSPLHF
>TRBJ2-3|15|TRBV5-1
CASSLEGYHTDTQYF
>TRBJ1-2|14|TRBV5-1
CASSLGGPADGYTF
>TRBJ2-7|12|TRBV3-1
CASSPQGAQQYF
>TRBJ1-1|15|TRBV15
CATSRDPGQNTEAFF
>TRBJ1-3|14|TRBV11-3
CASDLGGVGNTIYF
>TRBJ2-5|14|TRBV9
CASSGPLGGETHYF
>TRBJ2-1|12|TRBV15
CATRVSGFEQFF
>TRBJ2-3|18|TRBV20-1
CSAKRNLPGTALGDTQYF
>TRBJ2-3|16|TRBV29-1
CSAQGRGGIDSDTQYF